This T cell receptor (beta chain) appears in the sequencing data of a study of T cell responses to AZD1222 COVID-19 vaccine. Overall study findings and caveats: An increase in Spike-specific TCR breadth and depth was observed after two AZD1222 doses. The peak T cell response came first, and repertoires were sampled only after it.

Points on this clone: What it binds is not known.

CDR1 is SGHRS, CDR2 YFSETQ, per germline. Trimming removed 5 bases at V and 2 bases at J, with 15 bases between. The CDR3 spans 15 residues. Libraries were prepared by immunoSEQ multiplex PCR; TCRdb keeps only in-frame clonotypes and omits some of them. The data show about 130,000 clones, with around 90% seen just once and around 5% held by the top ten. This specimen consisted of peripheral blood, obtained 28 days after the second AZD1222 dose. The V call is TRBV5-1, the J call TRBJ2-3, with D tentatively TRBD2 (7 bases). The clonotype comes from an adult who received the AZD1222 COVID-19 vaccine. CDR3 protein: CASRTGGLLTDTQYF. The CDR3 DNA sequence: TGCGCCAGCAGGACCGGGGGGCTCCTCACAGATACGCAGTATTTT.